This is a list of T cell receptor beta chains from one sample in a study of blood T cell repertoires in COVID-19. Sequenced by immunoSEQ multiplex PCR; TCRdb stores in-frame clones only, minus some. The sample contains 91,000 or so clones, 82% of which appear only once. Sequences were obtained from peripheral blood. These receptors came from a man aged 50 to 60 with active or convalescent COVID-19. Both conserved end residues are trimmed from each CDR3. The D gene is left open where the match is weak.

CDR3aa	v_gene	d_gene
ASSQAGGGRNYGYT	TRBV4-1	-
ASSGPGRGPYNEQF	TRBV14	-
ASSPDEAGGNTIY	TRBV18	-
ASSAGKWVGYT	TRBV9	-
ASSVVGDSPLH	TRBV6-6	-
ASSEGLGGYGYT	TRBV6-1	-
SVEDHRRSLETQY	TRBV29-1	-
ASSLGRDKRSDEQF	TRBV7-9	-
ASTTGGGQETQY	TRBV5-1	TRBD1
ASSQQAYEQY	TRBV3-1/TRBV3-2	-
ASSSYRAPREGNYGYT	TRBV28	-
ASSPPQGTGTDTQY	TRBV18	-
ASRLDNQPQH	TRBV12-3/TRBV12-4	-
ATSPSGGSDTQY	TRBV10-3	TRBD2
ASSPHGTGYEQY	TRBV6-2/TRBV6-3	-